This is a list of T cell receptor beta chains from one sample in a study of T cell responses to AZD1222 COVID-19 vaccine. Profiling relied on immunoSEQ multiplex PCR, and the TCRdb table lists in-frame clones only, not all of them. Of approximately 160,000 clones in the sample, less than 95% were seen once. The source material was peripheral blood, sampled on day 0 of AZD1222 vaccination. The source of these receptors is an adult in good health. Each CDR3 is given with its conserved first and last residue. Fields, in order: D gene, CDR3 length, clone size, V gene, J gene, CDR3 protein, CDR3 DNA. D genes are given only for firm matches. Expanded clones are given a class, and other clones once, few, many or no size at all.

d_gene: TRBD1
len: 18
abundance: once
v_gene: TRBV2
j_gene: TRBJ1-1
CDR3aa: CASSEYLGTGKGRTEAFF
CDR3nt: TGTGCCAGCAGTGAATATCTCGGGACAGGGAAGGGGAGAACTGAAGCTTTCTTT

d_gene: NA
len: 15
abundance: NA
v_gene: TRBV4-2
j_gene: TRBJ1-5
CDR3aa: CASSQTPENHQPQHF
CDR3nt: TGTGCCAGCAGCCAAACCCCGGAAAACCATCAGCCCCAGCATTTT

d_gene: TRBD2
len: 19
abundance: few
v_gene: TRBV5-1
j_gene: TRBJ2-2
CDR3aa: CASSFRSPLRGGDTGELFF
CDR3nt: TGCGCCAGCAGCTTTCGGAGCCCACTTCGCGGGGGAGACACCGGGGAGCTGTTTTTT

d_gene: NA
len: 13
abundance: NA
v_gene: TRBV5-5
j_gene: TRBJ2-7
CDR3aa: CASSLRGVHEQYF
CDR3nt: TGTGCCAGCAGCTTGAGGGGTGTCCACGAGCAGTACTTC

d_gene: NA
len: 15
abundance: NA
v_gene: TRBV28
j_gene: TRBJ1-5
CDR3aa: CASTVGQPSNQPQHF
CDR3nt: TGTGCCAGCACCGTGGGACAACCTAGCAATCAGCCCCAGCATTTT

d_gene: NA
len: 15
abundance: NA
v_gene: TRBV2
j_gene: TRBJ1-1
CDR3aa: CASSELLGSTTEAFF
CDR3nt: TGTGCCAGCAGTGAACTCTTAGGGTCGACCACTGAAGCTTTCTTT

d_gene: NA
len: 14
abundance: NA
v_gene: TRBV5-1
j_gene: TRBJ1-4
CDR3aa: CASSLGASNEKLFF
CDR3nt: TGCGCCAGCAGCTTGGGAGCTTCAAATGAAAAACTGTTTTTT

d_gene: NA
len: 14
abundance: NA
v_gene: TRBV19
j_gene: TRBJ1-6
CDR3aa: CASSITGTDSPLHF
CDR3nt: TGTGCCAGTAGTATCACAGGGACGGATTCACCCCTCCACTTT

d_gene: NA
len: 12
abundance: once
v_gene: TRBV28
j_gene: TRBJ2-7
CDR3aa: CASSLYSYEQYF
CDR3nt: TGTGCCAGCAGTTTGTACTCCTACGAGCAGTACTTC

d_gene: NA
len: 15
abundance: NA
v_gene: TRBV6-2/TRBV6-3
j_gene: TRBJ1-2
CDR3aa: CASSRGGGQDLGYTF
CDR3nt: TGTGCCAGCAGTCGCGGGGGAGGGCAGGATCTTGGCTACACCTTC

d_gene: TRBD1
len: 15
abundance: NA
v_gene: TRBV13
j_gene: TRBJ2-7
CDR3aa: CASSGQGLPPYEQYF
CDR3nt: TGTGCCAGCAGCGGACAGGGATTACCCCCCTACGAGCAGTACTTC

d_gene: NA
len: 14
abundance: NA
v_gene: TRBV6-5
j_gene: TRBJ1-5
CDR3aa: CASSSGVGNQPQHF
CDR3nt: TGTGCCAGCAGCAGTGGCGTAGGCAATCAGCCCCAGCATTTT

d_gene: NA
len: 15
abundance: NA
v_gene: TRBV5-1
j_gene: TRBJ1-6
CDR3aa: CASSLAQGGNSPLHF
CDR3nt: TGCGCCAGCAGCTTGGCTCAAGGGGGTAATTCACCCCTCCACTTT

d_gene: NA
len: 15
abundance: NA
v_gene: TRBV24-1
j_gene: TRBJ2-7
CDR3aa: CATSDFGGEEYEQYF
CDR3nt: TGTGCCACCAGTGATTTTGGCGGGGAAGAGTACGAGCAGTACTTC

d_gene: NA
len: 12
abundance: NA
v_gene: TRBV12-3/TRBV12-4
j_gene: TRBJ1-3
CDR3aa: CASSTSGNTIYF
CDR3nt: TGTGCCAGCAGTACCTCAGGAAACACCATATATTTT

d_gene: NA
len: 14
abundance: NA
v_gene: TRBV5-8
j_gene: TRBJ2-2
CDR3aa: CASSSGPYPGELFF
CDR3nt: TGTGCCAGCAGCTCCGGACCCTACCCCGGGGAGCTGTTTTTT

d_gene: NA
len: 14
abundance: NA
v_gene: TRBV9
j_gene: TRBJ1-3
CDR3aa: CASSPLSSGNTIYF
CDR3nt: TGTGCCAGCAGCCCTCTCAGCTCTGGAAACACCATATATTTT

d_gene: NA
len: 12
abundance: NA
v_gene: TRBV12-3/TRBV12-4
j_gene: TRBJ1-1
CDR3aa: CASSRLNTEAFF
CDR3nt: TGTGCCAGCAGTCGGTTGAACACTGAAGCTTTCTTT

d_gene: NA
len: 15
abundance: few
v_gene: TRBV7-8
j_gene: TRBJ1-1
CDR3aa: CASSLALVPNTEAFF
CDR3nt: TGTGCCAGCAGCTTAGCGTTGGTGCCAAACACTGAAGCTTTCTTT

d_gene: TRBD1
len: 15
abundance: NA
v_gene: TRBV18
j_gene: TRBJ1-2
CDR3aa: CASSPDRGQRYGYTF
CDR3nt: TGTGCCAGCTCACCAGACAGGGGGCAGAGGTATGGCTACACCTTC

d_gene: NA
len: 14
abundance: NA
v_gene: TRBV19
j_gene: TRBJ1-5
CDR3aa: CASSTSWRDSPQHF
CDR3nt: TGTGCCAGTAGCACGAGCTGGAGGGATTCGCCCCAGCATTTT

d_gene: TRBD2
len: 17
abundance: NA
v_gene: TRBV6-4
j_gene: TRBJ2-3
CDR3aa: CASSASGLAGGGDTQYF
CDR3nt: TGTGCCAGCAGTGCCTCGGGACTAGCGGGGGGTGGAGATACGCAGTATTTT

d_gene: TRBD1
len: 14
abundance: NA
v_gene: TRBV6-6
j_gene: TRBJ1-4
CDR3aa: CASSTGQAVEKLFF
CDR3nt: TGTGCCAGCAGTACCGGACAGGCCGTTGAAAAACTGTTTTTT

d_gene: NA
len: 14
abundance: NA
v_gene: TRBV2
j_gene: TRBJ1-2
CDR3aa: CASSVARSNYGYTF
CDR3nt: TGTGCCAGCAGTGTTGCCAGATCTAACTATGGCTACACCTTC

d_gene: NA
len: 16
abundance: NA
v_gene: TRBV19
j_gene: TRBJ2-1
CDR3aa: CASSGDALGSYNEQFF
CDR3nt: TGTGCCAGTAGCGGGGACGCCCTGGGATCCTACAATGAGCAGTTCTTC

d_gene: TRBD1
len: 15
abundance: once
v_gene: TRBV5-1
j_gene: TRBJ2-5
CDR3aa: CASSSVPGQWETQYF
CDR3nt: TGCGCCAGCAGCTCCGTCCCGGGACAGTGGGAGACCCAGTACTTC

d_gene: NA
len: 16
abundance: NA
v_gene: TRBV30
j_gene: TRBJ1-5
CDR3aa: CAWNVGRPISNQPQHF
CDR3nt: TGTGCCTGGAATGTGGGCAGACCTATTAGCAATCAGCCCCAGCATTTT

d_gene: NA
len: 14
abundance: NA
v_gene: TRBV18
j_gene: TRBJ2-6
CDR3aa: CASSPPIRSDVLTF
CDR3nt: TGTGCCAGCTCACCACCGATCAGGAGTGACGTCCTGACTTTC

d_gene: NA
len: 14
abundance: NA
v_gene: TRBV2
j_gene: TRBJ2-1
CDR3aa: CASNRLGTYNEQFF
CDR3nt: TGTGCCAGCAACCGACTAGGAACCTACAATGAGCAGTTCTTC

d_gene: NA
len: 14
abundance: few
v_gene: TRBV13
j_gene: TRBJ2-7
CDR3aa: CASSLYPGPYEQYF
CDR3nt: TGTGCCAGCAGCTTATACCCCGGTCCCTACGAGCAGTACTTC

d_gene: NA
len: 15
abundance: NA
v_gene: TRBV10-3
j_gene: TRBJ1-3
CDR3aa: CAIRRFGFSGNTIYF
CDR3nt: TGTGCCATCAGGAGGTTTGGGTTCTCTGGAAACACCATATATTTT

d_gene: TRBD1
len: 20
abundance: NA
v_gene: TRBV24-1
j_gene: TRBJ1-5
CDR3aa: CATSDSRDRGVVRSNQPQHF
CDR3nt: TGTGCCACCAGTGATTCCCGGGACAGGGGGGTGGTCCGTAGCAATCAGCCCCAGCATTTT

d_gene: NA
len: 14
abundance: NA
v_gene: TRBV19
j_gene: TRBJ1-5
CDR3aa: CASRQKGNNQPQHF
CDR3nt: TGTGCCAGTAGACAAAAGGGTAACAATCAGCCCCAGCATTTT

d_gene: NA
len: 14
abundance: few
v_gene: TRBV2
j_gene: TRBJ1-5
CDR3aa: CASSDGQRSQPQHF
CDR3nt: TGTGCCAGCAGTGATGGGCAGCGGTCTCAGCCCCAGCATTTT

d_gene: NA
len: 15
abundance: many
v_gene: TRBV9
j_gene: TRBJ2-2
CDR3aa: CASSVSSGVPGELFF
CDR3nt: TGTGCCAGCAGCGTATCATCGGGCGTCCCCGGGGAGCTGTTTTTT

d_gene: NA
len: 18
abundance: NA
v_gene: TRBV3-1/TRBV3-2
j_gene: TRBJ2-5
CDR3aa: CASSPEAGKTLYQETQYF
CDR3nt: TGTGCCAGCAGCCCCGAAGCGGGTAAAACTTTATACCAAGAGACCCAGTACTTC

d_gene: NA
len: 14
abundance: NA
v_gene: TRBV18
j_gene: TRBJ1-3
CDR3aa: CASSRDRAGNTIYF
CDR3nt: TGTGCCAGCTCCCGAGACAGAGCAGGAAACACCATATATTTT

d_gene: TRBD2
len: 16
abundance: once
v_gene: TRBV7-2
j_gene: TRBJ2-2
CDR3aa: CASSNLAGGLEGVLFF
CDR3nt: TGTGCCAGCAGCAATCTAGCGGGGGGCCTGGAGGGTGTGCTGTTTTTT

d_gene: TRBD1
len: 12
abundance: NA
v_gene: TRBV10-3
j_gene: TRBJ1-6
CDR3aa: CANGQGNSPLHF
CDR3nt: TGTGCCAACGGACAGGGGAATTCACCCCTCCACTTT

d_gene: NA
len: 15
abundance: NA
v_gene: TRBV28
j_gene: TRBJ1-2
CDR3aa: CASSRPGQSSDGYTF
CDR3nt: TGTGCCAGCAGCCGTCCGGGACAAAGTTCGGACGGCTACACCTTC

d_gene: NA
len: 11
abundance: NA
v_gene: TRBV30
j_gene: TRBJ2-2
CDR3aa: CAWSGGGELFF
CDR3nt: TGTGCCTGGAGTGGTGGGGGGGAGCTGTTTTTT

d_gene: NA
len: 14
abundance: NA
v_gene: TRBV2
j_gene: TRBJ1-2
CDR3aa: CASSETQVNYGYTF
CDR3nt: TGTGCCAGCAGTGAGACTCAGGTTAACTATGGCTACACCTTC

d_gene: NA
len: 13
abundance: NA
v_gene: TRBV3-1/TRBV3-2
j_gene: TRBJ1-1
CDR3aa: CASSQDIRSEAFF
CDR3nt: TGTGCCAGCAGCCAAGATATTCGGAGTGAAGCTTTCTTT

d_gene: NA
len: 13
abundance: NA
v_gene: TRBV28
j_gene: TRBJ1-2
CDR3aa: CASGRGTRSGYTF
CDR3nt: TGTGCCAGCGGCCGAGGGACAAGGAGCGGCTACACCTTC

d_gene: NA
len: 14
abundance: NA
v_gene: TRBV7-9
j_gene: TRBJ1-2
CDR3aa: CASSLAGGSNGYTF
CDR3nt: TGTGCCAGCAGCTTAGCGGGGGGGAGTAATGGCTACACCTTC

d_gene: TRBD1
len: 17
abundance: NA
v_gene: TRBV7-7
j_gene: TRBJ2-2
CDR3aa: CASSLLAGQGAGGELFF
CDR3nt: TGTGCTAGCAGCCTGCTGGCGGGGCAGGGGGCAGGCGGGGAGCTGTTTTTT

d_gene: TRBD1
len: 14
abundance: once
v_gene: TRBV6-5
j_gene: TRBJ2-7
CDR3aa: CASSYGDRVHEQYF
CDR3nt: TGTGCCAGCAGTTACGGGGACAGGGTCCACGAGCAGTACTTC

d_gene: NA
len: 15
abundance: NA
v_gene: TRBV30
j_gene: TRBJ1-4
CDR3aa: CASSDSHATTEKLFF
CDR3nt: TGTGCCTCTTCGGACTCACACGCTACGACGGAAAAACTGTTTTTT

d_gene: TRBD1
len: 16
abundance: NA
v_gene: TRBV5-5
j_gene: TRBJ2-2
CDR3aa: CASSWGTGGNTGELFF
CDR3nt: TGTGCCAGCAGCTGGGGGACAGGGGGCAACACCGGGGAGCTGTTTTTT

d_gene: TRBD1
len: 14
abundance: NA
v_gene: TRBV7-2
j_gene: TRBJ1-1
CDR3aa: CASSPGQGETEAFF
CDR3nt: TGTGCCAGCAGCCCCGGACAGGGAGAAACTGAAGCTTTCTTT

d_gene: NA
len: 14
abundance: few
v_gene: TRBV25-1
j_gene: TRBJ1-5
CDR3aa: CASSVALTGQPQHF
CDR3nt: TGTGCCAGCAGTGTGGCTTTGACAGGTCAGCCCCAGCATTTT

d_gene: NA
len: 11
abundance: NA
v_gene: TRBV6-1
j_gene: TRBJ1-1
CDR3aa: CASSFNSEAFF
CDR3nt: TGTGCCAGCAGCTTTAATTCCGAAGCTTTCTTT

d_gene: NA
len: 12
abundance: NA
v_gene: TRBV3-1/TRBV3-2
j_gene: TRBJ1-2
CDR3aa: CASSHEARGYTF
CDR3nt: TGTGCCAGCAGCCATGAAGCTAGAGGCTACACCTTC

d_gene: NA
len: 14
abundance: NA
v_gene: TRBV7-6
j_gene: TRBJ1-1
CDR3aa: CASSRRGENTEAFF
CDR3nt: TGTGCCAGCAGCCGGAGGGGAGAGAACACTGAAGCTTTCTTT

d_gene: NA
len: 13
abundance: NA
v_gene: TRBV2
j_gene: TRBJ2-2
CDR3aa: CASNINRFGELFF
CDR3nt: TGTGCCAGCAACATAAATAGGTTTGGGGAGCTGTTTTTT